What follows are 24 T cell receptor beta chains derived from one specimen sequenced in a study of a mutant IDH1 vaccine in newly diagnosed glioma. Repertoires were generated with immunoSEQ multiplex PCR, while TCRdb's copy carries only in-frame clones and drops some. This sample has about 25,000 clones, with 65% to 80% found just once. No cognate antigen is known for these TCRs. The sample's time point: week 5, during vaccination. Topical imiquimod accompanied each vaccine dose, which consisted of 300 ug of mutant IDH1 20-mer peptide. The sequencing used PBMCs, collected from a glioma patient whose treatment included an IDH1 peptide vaccine. These receptors all stem from a man between 35 and 55 years old with glioma.

The chain uses TRBV4-2 and TRBJ2-7; possible D gene TRBD1, 6 bases. The CDR3 loop spans 15 amino acids. Germline V gives CDR1 LGHNA, CDR2 YNFKEQ. With 1 base removed from V and 3 bases from J, the gap between germline ends came to 13 bases. The chain's CDR3 is CASSQGKGGFYEQYF. The CDR3, as DNA: TGTGCCAGCAGCCAAGGGAAAGGGGGTTTCTACGAGCAGTACTTC.

This clone was picked up a small number of times. CDR3 amino acids: CASSLVSAGEQFF. The CDR3 DNA reads TGTGCCAGCAGCTTAGTCTCCGCCGGTGAGCAGTTCTTC. This rearrangement joins TRBV7-2 to TRBJ2-1; D is unclear. The length of the CDR3 is 13 residues. The germline gives CDR1 SGHTA, CDR2 FQGNSA. V dropped 1 base and J dropped 9 bases, with 10 bases sitting between them.

This chain connects TRBV5-4 to TRBJ2-1; 9 nucleotides align to TRBD1. The CDR3 is 15 residues long. The germline CDR1 and CDR2 sequences are SGHNT and YYREEE (reference sequence). The ends lost 5 bases at V and 8 bases at J; junction bases unmatched: 11. CDR3 nucleotide sequence: TGTGCCAGCAGGACAAGACAGGGGGTGAGGGATGAGCAGTTCTTC. Amino acids: CASRTRQGVRDEQFF.

The genes are TRBV5-1 and TRBJ2-1; tentatively, D is TRBD1 or TRBD2 (5 bases each). Germline lookup yields CDR1 SGHRS and CDR2 YFSETQ. The germline V and J ends were trimmed by 3 bases and 8 bases, with 15 bases remaining between them. The CDR3 has 14 residues. CDR3 in amino acids: CASSWDEPFHEQFF. In nucleotides, the CDR3 is TGCGCCAGCAGCTGGGACGAGCCGTTCCATGAGCAGTTCTTC.

The V call is TRBV29-1, the J call TRBJ2-7; 10 bases align to TRBD2. CDR1 and CDR2 (germline): SQVTM, ANQGSEA. The CDR3 sequence is 12 residues long. The trim removed 6 bases at V and 7 bases at J, leaving 6 bases unmatched. In DNA, the CDR3 is TGCAGCGTGACGGGGACTAGCGCTGAGCAGTACGTC. This codes for CSVTGTSAEQYV.

This chain uses TRBV6-4 with TRBJ1-1, with D hard to call. The CDR3 is made up of 13 amino acids. The V end was cut by 3 bases, the J end by 1 base, with 6 bases between. CDR1 is MRHNA, CDR2 SNTAGT, per germline. The CDR3 sequence is CASSEQTNTEAFF. In DNA form, the CDR3 reads TGTGCCAGCAGTGAACAGACGAACACTGAAGCTTTCTTT.

V is TRBV11-2 and J is TRBJ2-6; no clear D. Between the trimmed V and J ends, which lost 5 bases and 0 bases, there was a span of 11 bases. Per the germline V gene, CDR1 is SGHAT and CDR2 is FQNNGV. This CDR3 contains 16 residues. CDR3 loop: CASSPTPSSGANVLTF. CDR3 in DNA: TGTGCCAGCAGCCCGACACCCAGCTCTGGGGCCAACGTCCTGACTTTC.

The J gene is TRBJ1-3, the V gene TRBV25-1; no reliable D call. The CDR3 length is 16 residues. Trimming removed 0 bases from V and 0 bases from J, with 9 bases in between. Germline V gives CDR1 MGHDK, CDR2 SYGVNS. In DNA form, the CDR3 reads TGTGCCAGCAGTGAATATGACACGAGCTCTGGAAACACCATATATTTT. It specifies CASSEYDTSSGNTIYF.

This clone was detected only once. The chain couples TRBV4-1 to TRBJ1-3; D perhaps matches TRBD1 (6 bases). V was trimmed by 2 bases and J by 0 bases, leaving 14 bases between them. The CDR3 loop spans 17 amino acids. The germline V gene encodes CDR1 MGHRA and CDR2 YSYEKL. The CDR3 region is CASSQSGQKSSGNTIYF. Here the CDR3 DNA reads TGCGCCAGCAGCCAATCCGGACAGAAGAGCTCTGGAAACACCATATATTTT.

The chain is built from TRBV11-2 and TRBJ2-7, with D maybe TRBD1 (5 bases). Germline V gene lookup returns CDR1 SGHAT and CDR2 FQNNGV. Trimming removed 2 bases at V and 4 bases at J, with 15 bases between. This CDR3 spans 15 amino acids. The DNA of the CDR3 is TGTGCCAGCAGCTTATCCCCCGTAGGGGCGTACGAGCAGTACTTC. Its protein product is CASSLSPVGAYEQYF.

This clone was detected only a few times. CDR3 bases: TGTGCCAGTAGTATATTACAGGGAGCTATTGACTATGGCTACACCTTC. Translated: CASSILQGAIDYGYTF. The rearrangement joins TRBV19 to TRBJ1-2, with a possible D match to TRBD1 (6 bases). V was pared by 2 bases and J by 3 bases, with 16 bases between. Germline-derived CDR1 and CDR2 are LNHDA and SQIVND (reference sequence). The CDR3 runs 16 residues. Based on the CDR3 plus reference TRBV19 and TRBJ1-2, the full variable domain is DGGITQSPKYLFRKEGQNVTLSCEQNLNHDAMYWYRQDPGQGLRLIYYSQIVNDFQKGDIAEGYSVSREKKESFPLTVTSAQKNPTAFYLCASSILQGAIDYGYTFGSGTRLTVV.

This CDR3 reads CASSPPADTQYF. DNA of the CDR3: TGTGCCAGCTCACCTCCAGCAGATACGCAGTATTTT. V and J are TRBV18 and TRBJ2-3; D remains ambiguous. From germline, CDR1 is KGHSH and CDR2 LQKENI. Trimming removed 3 bases from V and 4 bases from J, with 5 bases in between. The CDR3 is 12 amino acids.

The V and J genes are TRBV7-6 and TRBJ2-1; perhaps TRBD2 as D (6 bases). Germline lookup yields CDR1 SGHVS and CDR2 FNYEAQ. The CDR3 is 15 amino acids. The V and J ends lost 0 bases and 5 bases respectively, with 11 bases between them. The chain's CDR3 is CASSLATGVNNEQFF. In DNA, the CDR3 is TGTGCCAGCAGCTTAGCGACGGGAGTGAACAATGAGCAGTTCTTC.

With respect to this clone: One end of the junction does not line up with germline, which may come from a read error. Other DNA variants within this sample encode the same CDR3. This chain connects TRBV2 to TRBJ2-2, with D perhaps TRBD2 (5 bases). CDR1 is SNHLY, CDR2 FYNNEI, per germline. This CDR3 spans 14 amino acids. CDR3 nucleotides: TGCGCCAGCAGTGATACCGGGATATCCGGGGAGCTGTTTTTT. It codes for CASSDTGISGELFF.

J is TRBJ1-4 and V is TRBV5-5; a weak D match, TRBD1 (6 bases). This CDR3 has 16 amino acids. CDR1 SGHKS and CDR2 YYEKEE come from the germline V gene (reference sequence). Trimming removed 0 bases at V and 3 bases at J, with 12 bases between. DNA for the CDR3: TGTGCCAGCAGCTTGGACATAAGGGGGGCTAATGAAAAACTGTTTTTT. It encodes CASSLDIRGANEKLFF.

The chain recombines TRBV10-3 with TRBJ2-5; D gene unclear. This CDR3 region has 14 residues. CDR1 is ENHRY and CDR2 is SYGVKD in the germline V gene. V shed 5 bases and J shed 0 bases, with 10 bases lying between them. For the CDR3, the DNA is TGTGCCATCAGTTTCGGGCGCGACCAAGAGACCCAGTACTTC. Protein: CAISFGRDQETQYF.

V gene TRBV4-1 combines with J gene TRBJ2-1; 9 nucleotides align to TRBD2. The germline V gene encodes CDR1 MGHRA and CDR2 YSYEKL. The ends lost 1 base at V and 4 bases at J; junction bases unmatched: 8. CDR3 length: 17 residues. CDR3 in amino acids: CASSQGPAGGHYNEQFF. DNA of the CDR3: TGCGCCAGCAGCCAAGGGCCAGCGGGAGGTCATTACAATGAGCAGTTCTTC.

Only one count was recorded for this clone. The chain is built from TRBV5-1 and TRBJ1-1, with unresolved D. CDR1 SGHRS and CDR2 YFSETQ come from the germline V gene. Trimming took off 4 bases at V and 3 bases at J, with 16 bases between the two ends. The CDR3 spans 15 residues. CDR3 nucleotide sequence: TGCGCCAGCAGCCTGGAAGCGGTTACCTACACTGAAGCTTTCTTT. Amino acids: CASSLEAVTYTEAFF. Full variable domain (outside the CDR3, taken from reference TRBV5-1 and TRBJ1-1): KAGVTQTPRYLIKTRGQQVTLSCSPISGHRSVSWYQQTPGQGLQFLFEYFSETQRNKGNFPGRFSGRQFSNSRSEMNVSTLELGDSALYLCASSLEAVTYTEAFFGQGTRLTVV.

J is TRBJ2-5 and V is TRBV5-5, with D perhaps TRBD2 (7 bases). The germline V and J ends were trimmed by 3 bases and 5 bases, with 11 bases remaining between them. The germline CDR1 and CDR2 sequences are SGHKS and YYEKEE (reference sequence). This CDR3 contains 13 residues. The CDR3 DNA follows: TGTGCCAGCAGCTCGGGGGGCCAGGAGACCCAGTACTTC. Translation gives CASSSGGQETQYF.

The chain uses TRBV5-1 and TRBJ2-3; a weak D match, TRBD1 (5 bases). CDR1 is SGHRS and CDR2 is YFSETQ in the germline V gene. This CDR3 is 15 amino acids long. Trimming removed 0 bases at V and 0 bases at J, with 8 bases between. CDR3 DNA sequence: TGCGCCAGCAGCTTGGCCTGGGGCAGCACAGATACGCAGTATTTT. Its protein is CASSLAWGSTDTQYF.

The chain combines TRBV14 with TRBJ1-1, with D unresolved. Germline assignment: CDR1 SGHDN and CDR2 FVKESK. Trimming stripped 6 bases from V and 3 bases from J, with 11 bases between. This CDR3 region has 13 residues. CDR3 nucleotides: TGTGCCAGCAGGATGAGGGTTGACACTGAAGCTTTCTTT. Amino acid sequence: CASRMRVDTEAFF. Filled out from reference TRBV14 and TRBJ1-1, the complete variable domain reads EAGVTQFPSHSVIEKGQTVTLRCDPISGHDNLYWYRRVMGKEIKFLLHFVKESKQDESGMPNNRFLAERTGGTYSTLKVQPAELEDSGVYFCASRMRVDTEAFFGQGTRLTVV.

This clone was recorded a few times. The genes are TRBV20-1 and TRBJ1-1; D gene uncertain. Trimming took 1 base from V and 7 from J, leaving 4 bases between them. The CDR3 is made up of 10 amino acids. Germline V CDR1 and CDR2: DFQATT, SNEGSKA (reference sequence). The CDR3 here is CSARVDEAFF. The DNA for the CDR3 is TGCAGTGCTAGAGTTGATGAAGCTTTCTTT.

The V call is TRBV29-1, the J call TRBJ2-5, with 7 bases that match TRBD2. This CDR3 contains 16 residues. V lost 7 bases and J lost 5; bases outside the gene matches: 19. Germline CDR1 SQVTM, CDR2 ANQGSEA. Written as DNA, the CDR3 is TGCAGCGCCCGTGACCATGGTCGGGAGGTGGGCGAGACCCAGTACTTC. Encoded protein: CSARDHGREVGETQYF.

The chain couples TRBV10-2 to TRBJ2-4; 8 nucleotides line up with TRBD2. The CDR3 is 16 amino acids. The V segment lost 6 bases and the J segment 2 bases; nucleotides outside the gene matches: 9. Germline loops: CDR1 WSHSY, CDR2 SAAADI. The CDR3, as DNA: TGCGCCAGCAGGGTCGGGGGGGTCGGATCCAAAAACATTCAGTACTTC. Translating gives CASRVGGVGSKNIQYF.